Detailed here is one T cell receptor (beta chain). The data belong to a study of blood T cell repertoires in COVID-19. Study details: Specimens from acute and convalescent COVID-19 originated in the United States, Italy and Spain. T cells, B-cell-depleted T cells, or PBMCs supplied cDNA or gDNA.

During active infection, Seattle patients enrolled and were then monitored through disease. V was cut by 4 bases and J by 3 bases, with 10 bases left in between. CDR1 is SGHRS, CDR2 YFSETQ, per germline. The length of the CDR3 is 13 residues. Per the original data handling: Reference gene primers were amplified, and this amplification served to estimate nucleated cell counts. This table comes from immunoSEQ multiplex PCR, and its TCRdb copy is limited to in-frame clones, with some not included. V and J calls and clone size follow that table, whereas D and trimming were derived from the DNA. The table has fewer than 450,000 clones, 80% to 90% seen once.

Sequences were obtained from peripheral blood. The rearrangement uses TRBV5-1 and TRBJ1-2; tentative D call: TRBD1 (6 bases). This clonotype was obtained from a woman aged 45-65 years with COVID-19, enrolled during active disease. The CDR3 DNA reads as TGCGCCAGCAGCCAACAGGGAGACTATGGCTACACCTTC. This gives the protein CASSQQGDYGYTF.